Listed below are T cell receptor beta chains from one sample, sequenced in a study of OX40 agonist ivuxolimab in advanced cancers. The method was immunoSEQ multiplex PCR; TCRdb's version includes in-frame clones alone and lacks a portion of them. The data show 20,000 to 25,000 clones, approximately 87% seen once. The specimen was CD4+ or CD8+ T cells sorted from blood, collected in a trial of the OX40 agonist ivuxolimab. The origin of the receptors is an adult with an advanced solid tumor such as melanoma, head and neck, liver or kidney cancer. The CDR3 runs from the conserved cysteine through the conserved F or W. D genes are given only for firm matches. Not all rows give a size; the values are once, few, many and, for expanded clones, a class.

TRBD2	-	TRBV6-5	TRBJ2-3	CASSYSSGGTTDTQYF	TGTGCCAGCAGTTACTCCAGCGGGGGAACTACAGATACGCAGTATTTT
TRBD1	-	TRBV5-6	TRBJ2-1	CASSFWQGVGSATDEQFF	TGTGCCAGCAGCTTTTGGCAGGGGGTCGGGTCAGCTACGGATGAGCAGTTCTTC
-	-	TRBV7-6	TRBJ2-7	CASSLEQAEYYEQYF	TGTGCCAGCAGCTTAGAACAGGCGGAATACTACGAGCAGTACTTC
TRBD2	once	TRBV12-5	TRBJ2-1	CASGYLGGGSNEQFF	TGTGCTAGTGGATACCTTGGCGGGGGGTCAAATGAGCAGTTCTTC
TRBD2	-	TRBV5-1	TRBJ2-3	CASSDGGFTSGGF	TGCGCCAGCAGTGACGGGGGGTTCACTAGCGGCGGCTTT
-	-	TRBV21-1	TRBJ2-1	CASSKGTGGSYNEQFF	TGTGCCAGCAGCAAAGGAACAGGGGGTAGCTACAATGAGCAGTTCTTC
-	-	TRBV5-8	TRBJ1-1	CASSSAEAFF	TGTGCCAGCAGCTCAGCTGAAGCTTTCTTT
TRBD2	-	TRBV5-6	TRBJ2-1	CASSLKLAGGRNEQFF	TGTGCCAGCAGCTTAAAACTAGCGGGGGGTCGCAATGAGCAGTTCTTC
-	-	TRBV29-1	TRBJ2-7	CSVVGSRAYEQYF	TGCAGCGTCGTGGGCAGCCGAGCCTACGAGCAGTACTTC
-	-	TRBV4-2	TRBJ1-5	CASSRDGNQPQHF	TGTGCCAGCAGCCGAGACGGTAATCAGCCCCAGCATTTT
-	few	TRBV10-3	TRBJ1-6	CASRAHNSPLHF	TGTGCCAGCCGGGCCCATAATTCACCCCTCCACTTT
-	-	TRBV6-4	TRBJ2-3	CASSDGGKDTQYF	TGTGCCAGCAGTGATGGGGGGAAAGATACGCAGTATTTT
TRBD2	-	TRBV27	TRBJ2-1	CASSGLAGDFYNEQFF	TGTGCCAGCAGTGGACTAGCGGGGGACTTTTACAATGAGCAGTTCTTC
-	-	TRBV27	TRBJ2-3	CASSKVPGLSTDTQYF	TGTGCCAGCAGTAAGGTTCCGGGACTTTCCACAGATACGCAGTATTTT
-	few	TRBV9	TRBJ1-2	CASSTTAGYSENYGYTF	TGTGCCAGCAGCACAACGGCAGGGTATAGCGAAAACTATGGCTACACCTTC
-	-	TRBV5-6	TRBJ1-3	CASSLGTALSSGNTIYF	TGTGCCAGCAGCTTGGGAACAGCTCTCTCCTCTGGAAACACCATATATTTT
-	-	TRBV5-1	TRBJ2-7	CASSLGWDTTYEQYF	TGCGCCAGCAGCTTAGGCTGGGACACCACCTACGAGCAGTACTTC
TRBD1	-	TRBV2	TRBJ1-3	CASSEARAGGDRGDTIYF	TGTGCCAGCAGTGAAGCGCGGGCAGGGGGCGACCGGGGGGACACCATATATTTT
TRBD2	-	TRBV5-1	TRBJ2-3	CASSLGLAGVGDTQYF	TGCGCCAGCAGCTTAGGACTAGCGGGGGTAGGAGATACGCAGTATTTT
-	-	TRBV7-9	TRBJ1-2	CASSLTVGQLLYGYTF	TGTGCCAGCAGCTTAACGGTAGGACAGCTCCTCTATGGCTACACCTTC
-	-	TRBV6-1	TRBJ2-1	CASSARRGTYNEQFF	TGTGCCAGCAGTGCAAGGCGGGGCACCTACAATGAGCAGTTCTTC
TRBD2	-	TRBV6-4	TRBJ2-1	CASSDQGGDNEQFF	TGTGCCAGCAGTGACCAGGGAGGGGACAATGAGCAGTTCTTC
-	-	TRBV4-3	TRBJ1-3	CASSQDLVHSGNTIYF	TGCGCCAGCAGCCAAGATCTGGTACACTCTGGAAACACCATATATTTT
-	-	TRBV5-1	TRBJ2-5	CASTSGRSRVYQETQYF	TGCGCCAGCACGTCCGGCCGCAGCAGGGTGTACCAAGAGACCCAGTACTTC
-	-	TRBV19	TRBJ2-6	CASSIRGLTVAPSGANVLTF	TGTGCCAGTAGTATTCGTGGGCTGACAGTTGCCCCTTCTGGGGCCAACGTCCTGACTTTC
-	-	TRBV14	TRBJ2-2	CASSQETGRTGELFF	TGTGCCAGCAGCCAAGAAACAGGACGGACCGGGGAGCTGTTTTTT
-	-	TRBV27	TRBJ2-3	CASSWGDSTDTQYF	TGTGCCAGCAGTTGGGGGGATAGCACAGATACGCAGTATTTT
-	-	TRBV7-3	TRBJ2-3	CASSRYGGLDTQYF	TGTGCCAGCAGCCGGTATGGGGGGCTGGATACGCAGTATTTT
-	-	TRBV10-3	TRBJ2-2	CAISERETVGELFF	TGTGCCATCAGTGAGCGGGAAACGGTCGGGGAGCTGTTTTTT
-	-	TRBV7-2	TRBJ2-3	CASSLVEFLATDTQYF	TGTGCCAGCAGCTTAGTTGAGTTCTTGGCCACAGATACGCAGTATTTT
-	-	TRBV9	TRBJ1-2	CASSAKLSSGSYGYTF	TGTGCCAGCAGCGCTAAACTATCCTCGGGTAGCTATGGCTACACCTTC
TRBD1	-	TRBV7-9	TRBJ2-3	CATAGGLLVTQYF	TGTGCCACCGCAGGGGGCCTTTTGGTTACGCAGTATTTT
-	-	TRBV6-5	TRBJ2-7	CASSLVSLSSYEQYF	TGTGCCAGCAGTTTAGTCTCACTAAGCTCCTACGAGCAGTACTTC
-	-	TRBV30	TRBJ1-1	CAWSVRGNTEAFF	TGTGCCTGGAGCGTCCGGGGAAACACTGAAGCTTTCTTT
TRBD1	once	TRBV15	TRBJ2-1	CATSRDQGAYEQFF	TGTGCCACCAGCAGAGATCAGGGGGCCTATGAGCAGTTCTTC
-	-	TRBV18	TRBJ2-7	CASSPSPPTALPYEQYF	TGTGCCAGCTCACCCTCGCCGCCAACCGCCTTACCCTACGAGCAGTACTTC
TRBD1	-	TRBV7-9	TRBJ1-1	CASSPWTGGLNTEAFF	TGTGCCAGCAGCCCCTGGACAGGGGGCCTCAACACTGAAGCTTTCTTT
-	-	TRBV13	TRBJ1-1	CASSLDGAEAFF	TGTGCCAGCAGCTTAGATGGGGCTGAAGCTTTCTTT
-	once	TRBV7-2	TRBJ1-3	CASSLDFNRAAWNTIYF	TGTGCCAGCAGCTTAGATTTCAACAGGGCGGCTTGGAACACCATATATTTT
-	-	TRBV18	TRBJ1-6	CASSPQPYGNSPLHF	TGTGCCAGCTCACCCCAACCTTACGGCAATTCACCCCTCCACTTT
-	-	TRBV5-6	TRBJ2-1	CAGGRGSSYNEQFF	TGTGCGGGTGGGCGGGGAAGCTCCTACAATGAGCAGTTCTTC
-	-	TRBV7-9	TRBJ2-3	CASSSRDSLQPDTQYF	TGTGCCAGCAGCTCCCGGGACTCTCTCCAACCAGATACGCAGTATTTT
TRBD1	-	TRBV5-8	TRBJ1-1	CASSLDGTAWTEAFF	TGTGCCAGCAGCTTGGATGGGACAGCCTGGACTGAAGCTTTCTTT
TRBD2	-	TRBV5-4	TRBJ2-5	CASSGGTSGDQETQYF	TGTGCCAGCAGCGGGGGGACTAGCGGGGACCAAGAGACCCAGTACTTC
TRBD1	once	TRBV14	TRBJ1-6	CASSRRTGKNSPLHF	TGTGCCAGCAGCCGTCGGACAGGGAAAAATTCACCCCTCCACTTT
-	-	TRBV7-2	TRBJ2-1	CASSFLELYNEQFF	TGTGCCAGCAGCTTCCTCGAGCTCTACAATGAGCAGTTCTTC
-	-	TRBV20-1	TRBJ1-2	CSARAGYGYTF	TGCAGTGCAAGAGCAGGGTATGGCTACACCTTC
-	-	TRBV4-1	TRBJ2-7	CASSQDSNSYYEQYF	TGCGCCAGCAGCCAAGATTCAAACAGCTACTACGAGCAGTACTTC
-	-	TRBV6-6	TRBJ2-7	CATTPGAYEQYF	TGTGCCACTACCCCCGGGGCCTACGAGCAGTACTTC
-	-	TRBV27	TRBJ2-7	CASSFGAGYEQYF	TGTGCCAGCAGTTTCGGGGCAGGGTACGAGCAGTACTTC
TRBD1	-	TRBV30	TRBJ2-7	CAWRYGTGDYEQYF	TGTGCCTGGAGATACGGGACAGGGGACTACGAGCAGTACTTC
-	-	TRBV7-6	TRBJ1-4	CASSLAPREKLFF	TGTGCCAGCAGCTTAGCCCCCAGGGAAAAACTGTTTTTT
-	few	TRBV5-1	TRBJ2-5	CASSLVVMETQYF	TGCGCCAGCAGCTTGGTTGTCATGGAGACCCAGTACTTC